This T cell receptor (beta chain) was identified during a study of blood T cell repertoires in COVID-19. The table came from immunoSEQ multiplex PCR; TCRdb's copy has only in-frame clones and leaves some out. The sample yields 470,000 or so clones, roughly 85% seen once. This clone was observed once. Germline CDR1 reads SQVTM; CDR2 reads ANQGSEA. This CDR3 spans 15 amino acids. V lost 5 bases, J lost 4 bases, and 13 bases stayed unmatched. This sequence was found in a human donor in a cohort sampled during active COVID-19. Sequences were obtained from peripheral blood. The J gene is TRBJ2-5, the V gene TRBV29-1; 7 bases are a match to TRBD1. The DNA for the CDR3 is TGCAGCGTTTCACCTTGGGACAGATCCTCAGAGACCCAGTACTTC. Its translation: CSVSPWDRSSETQYF.